This TCR beta chain was sequenced during a study of T-cell reconstitution after alpha-beta-depleted transplantation in children. After removal of 3 bases from V and 4 bases from J, the junction contained 6 bases not matched to a gene. The CDR3 contains 15 residues. The germline CDR1 and CDR2 sequences are LGHNA and YSLEER. This clonotype was seen a single time. Researchers prepared the TCRbeta library using unique molecular identifiers, the study reports. TCRdb re-called the PCR reads through MiXCR, storing one row per CDR3 protein. The sample has about 500,000 distinct CDR3 sequences; about 30% are singletons.

Sequenced here: PBMCs from the stem cell graft donor, sampled from the stem cell graft. The gene calls are TRBV4-3 and TRBJ2-5; 9 bases line up with TRBD2. This TCR was recovered from a human donor who donated a stem cell graft to a child with aplastic anemia. The CDR3 loop is CASSQGGAGGETQYF. In DNA form, the CDR3 reads TGCGCCAGCAGCCAGGGCGGAGCGGGAGGAGAGACCCAGTACTTC.